This TCR beta chain was found in a study of spatial heterogeneity in lung cancer. Study-wide context: Available follow-up PBMC samples were sequenced, at a median of approximately two years post-resection.

This clonotype was counted at least ten times. On each TCR cDNA molecule, a unique molecular identifier was present. TCRdb reprocessed the 5' RACE reads via MiXCR and lists one record per CDR3 protein. The data hold around 110,000 distinct CDR3 sequences, with 12% observed a single time. Time point specified: blood at routine non-recurrence follow-up after resection. Unsorted whole RNA from tumor, nontumor lung or frozen PBMC underwent sequencing. The V gene lost 6 bases and the J gene lost 0 bases, with 6 bases spanning the gap. The CDR3 is 12 residues long. Germline V lookup: CDR1 KGHSH, CDR2 LQKENI.

The starting material was PBMCs, obtained at follow-up. The receptor was isolated from a male donor with early-stage non-small cell lung cancer. The chain couples TRBV18 to TRBJ2-7; D gene unclear. CDR3 protein: CASSRASYEQYF. The CDR3 DNA is TGTGCCAGCTCCCGGGCCTCCTACGAGCAGTACTTC.